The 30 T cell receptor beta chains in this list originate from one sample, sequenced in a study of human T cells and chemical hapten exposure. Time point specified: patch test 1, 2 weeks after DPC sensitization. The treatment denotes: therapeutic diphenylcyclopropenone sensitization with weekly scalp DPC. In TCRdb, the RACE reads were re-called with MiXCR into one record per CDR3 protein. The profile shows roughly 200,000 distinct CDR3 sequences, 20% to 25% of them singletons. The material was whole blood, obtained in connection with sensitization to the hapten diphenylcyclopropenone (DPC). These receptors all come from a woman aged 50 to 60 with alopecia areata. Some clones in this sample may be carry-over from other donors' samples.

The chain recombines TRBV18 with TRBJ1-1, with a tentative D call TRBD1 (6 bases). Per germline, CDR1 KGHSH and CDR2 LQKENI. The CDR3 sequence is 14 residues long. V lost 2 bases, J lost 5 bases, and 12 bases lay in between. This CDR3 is CASSPKQGLTEAFF. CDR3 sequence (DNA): TGTGCCAGCTCACCAAAACAGGGTCTGACTGAAGCTTTCTTT.

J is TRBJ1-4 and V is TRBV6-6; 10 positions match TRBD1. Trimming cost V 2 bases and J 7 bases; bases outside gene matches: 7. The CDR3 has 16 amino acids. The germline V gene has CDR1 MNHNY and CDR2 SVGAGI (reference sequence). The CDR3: CASSYLSGTGAEKLFF. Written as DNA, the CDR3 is TGTGCCAGCAGTTACCTCTCCGGGACAGGGGCTGAAAAACTGTTTTTT.

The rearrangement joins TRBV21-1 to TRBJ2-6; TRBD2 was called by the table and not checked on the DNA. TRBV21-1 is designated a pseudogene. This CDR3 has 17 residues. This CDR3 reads CASSKRREGSGANVLTF. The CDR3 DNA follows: TGTGCCAGCAGCAAAAGGCGGGAGGGGTCTGGGGCCAACGTCCTGACTTTC.

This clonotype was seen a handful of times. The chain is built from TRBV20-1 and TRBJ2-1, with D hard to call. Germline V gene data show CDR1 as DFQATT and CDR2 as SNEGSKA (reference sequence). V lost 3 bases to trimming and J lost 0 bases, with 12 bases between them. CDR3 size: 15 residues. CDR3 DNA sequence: TGCAGTGCTAGGGTAGGCGTGAGCTCCTACAATGAGCAGTTCTTC. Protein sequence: CSARVGVSSYNEQFF.

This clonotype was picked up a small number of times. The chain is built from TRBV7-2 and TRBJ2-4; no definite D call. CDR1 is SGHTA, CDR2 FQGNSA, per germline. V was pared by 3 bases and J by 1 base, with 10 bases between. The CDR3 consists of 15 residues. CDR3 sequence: CASSLDPGAKNIQYF. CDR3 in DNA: TGTGCCAGCAGCTTGGACCCTGGGGCCAAAAACATTCAGTACTTC. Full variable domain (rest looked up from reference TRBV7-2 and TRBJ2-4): GAGVSQSPSNKVTEKGKDVELRCDPISGHTALYWYRQSLGQGLEFLIYFQGNSAPDKSGLPSDRFSAERTGGSVSTLTIQRTQQEDSAVYLCASSLDPGAKNIQYFGAGTRLSVL.

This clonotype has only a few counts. The CDR3 here is CASSSGTGYNEQFF. In DNA, the CDR3 is TGTGCCAGCAGTTCCGGGACTGGATACAATGAGCAGTTCTTC. V gene TRBV5-8 combines with J gene TRBJ2-1, with D possibly matching TRBD2 (6 bases). CDR3 length: 14 amino acids. Germline V gene lookup returns CDR1 SGHTS and CDR2 YDEGEE. The germline V and J ends were trimmed by 5 bases and 4 bases, with 13 bases remaining between them.

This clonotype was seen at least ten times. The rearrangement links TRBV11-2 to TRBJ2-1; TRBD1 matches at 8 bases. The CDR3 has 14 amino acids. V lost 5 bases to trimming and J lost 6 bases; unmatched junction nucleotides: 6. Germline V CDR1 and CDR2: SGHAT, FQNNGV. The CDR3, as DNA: TGTGCCAGCAGCAGGGACAGGAGGGGCAATGAGCAGTTCTTC. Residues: CASSRDRRGNEQFF. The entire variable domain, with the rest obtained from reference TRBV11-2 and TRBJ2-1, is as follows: EAGVAQSPRYKIIEKRQSVAFWCNPISGHATLYWYQQILGQGPKLLIQFQNNGVVDDSQLPKDRFSAERLKGVDSTLKIQPAKLEDSAVYLCASSRDRRGNEQFFGPGTRLTVL.

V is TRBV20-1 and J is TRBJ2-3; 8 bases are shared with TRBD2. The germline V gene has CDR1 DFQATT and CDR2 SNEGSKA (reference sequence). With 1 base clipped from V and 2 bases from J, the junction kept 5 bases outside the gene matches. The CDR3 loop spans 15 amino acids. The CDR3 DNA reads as TGCAGTGCTAGAGGTCCAGCGGGAGTCACAGATACGCAGTATTTT. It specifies CSARGPAGVTDTQYF.

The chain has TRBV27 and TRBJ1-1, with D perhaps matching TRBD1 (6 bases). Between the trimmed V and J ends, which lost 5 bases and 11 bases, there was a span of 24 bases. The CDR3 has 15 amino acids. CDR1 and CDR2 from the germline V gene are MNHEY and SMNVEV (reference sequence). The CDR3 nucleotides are TGTGCCAGCAGTACCTCGCCCCGACAGGACAAAGGGGCTTTCTTT. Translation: CASSTSPRQDKGAFF.

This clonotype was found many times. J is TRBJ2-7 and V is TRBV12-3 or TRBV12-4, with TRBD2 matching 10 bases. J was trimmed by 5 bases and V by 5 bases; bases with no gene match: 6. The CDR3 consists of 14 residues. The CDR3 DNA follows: TGTGCCAGCAGTAAGCGGGAGGGCCGCCACGAGCAGTACTTC. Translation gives CASSKREGRHEQYF.

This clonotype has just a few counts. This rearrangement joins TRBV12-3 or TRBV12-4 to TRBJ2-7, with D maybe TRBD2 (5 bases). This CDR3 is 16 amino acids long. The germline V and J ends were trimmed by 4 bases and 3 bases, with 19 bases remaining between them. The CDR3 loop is CASSSNSEAPVYEQYF. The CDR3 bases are TGTGCCAGCAGTTCGAATAGCGAGGCCCCGGTCTACGAGCAGTACTTC.

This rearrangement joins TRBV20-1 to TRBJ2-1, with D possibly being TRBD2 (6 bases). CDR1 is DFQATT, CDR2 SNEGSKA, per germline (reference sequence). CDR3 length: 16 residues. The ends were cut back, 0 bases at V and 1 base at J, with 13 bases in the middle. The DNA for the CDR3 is TGCAGTGCTAGAGATAGGCGACTAGGGTCCTACAATGAGCAGTTCTTC. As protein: CSARDRRLGSYNEQFF.

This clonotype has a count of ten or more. The CDR3 loop reads CASSPGRLIDSGNTIYF. The CDR3 bases are TGCGCCAGCAGTCCAGGACGGCTGATTGACTCTGGAAACACCATATATTTT. The genes are TRBV5-1 and TRBJ1-3; unclear D gene. The germline V gene encodes CDR1 SGHRS and CDR2 YFSETQ. V lost 5 bases and J 0 bases, leaving 18 bases between the germline ends. There are 17 residues in the CDR3.

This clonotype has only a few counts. The CDR3 region is CSARYPGTSGLTGELFF. CDR3 DNA sequence: TGCAGTGCTAGATACCCCGGGACTAGCGGGCTCACCGGGGAGCTGTTTTTT. J is TRBJ2-2 and V is TRBV20-1; 12 bases line up with TRBD2. Per the germline V gene, CDR1 is DFQATT and CDR2 is SNEGSKA (reference sequence). The CDR3 runs to 17 residues. Trimming took 2 bases from V and 4 from J; bases not matched to a gene: 8.

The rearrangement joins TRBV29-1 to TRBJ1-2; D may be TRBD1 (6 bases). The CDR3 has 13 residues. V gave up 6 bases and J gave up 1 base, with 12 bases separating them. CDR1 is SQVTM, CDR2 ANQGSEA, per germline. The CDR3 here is CSVLPDSNYGYTF. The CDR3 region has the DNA TGCAGCGTACTCCCGGACAGTAACTATGGCTACACCTTC.

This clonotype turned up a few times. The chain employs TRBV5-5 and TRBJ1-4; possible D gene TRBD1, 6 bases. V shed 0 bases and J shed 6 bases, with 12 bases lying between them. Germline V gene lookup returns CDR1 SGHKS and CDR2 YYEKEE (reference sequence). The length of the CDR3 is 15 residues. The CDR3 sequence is CASSLAQGLHEKLFF. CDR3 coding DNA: TGTGCCAGCAGCTTGGCACAGGGACTTCATGAAAAACTGTTTTTT. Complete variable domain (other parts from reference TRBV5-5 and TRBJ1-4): DAGVTQSPTHLIKTRGQQVTLRCSPISGHKSVSWYQQVLGQGPQFIFQYYEKEERGRGNFPDRFSARQFPNYSSELNVNALLLGDSALYLCASSLAQGLHEKLFFGSGTQLSVL.

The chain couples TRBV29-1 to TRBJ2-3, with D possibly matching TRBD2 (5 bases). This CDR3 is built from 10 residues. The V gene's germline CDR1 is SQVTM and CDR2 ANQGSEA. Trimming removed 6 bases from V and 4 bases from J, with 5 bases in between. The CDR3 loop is CSVGADTQYF. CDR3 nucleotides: TGCAGCGTGGGAGCAGATACGCAGTATTTT.

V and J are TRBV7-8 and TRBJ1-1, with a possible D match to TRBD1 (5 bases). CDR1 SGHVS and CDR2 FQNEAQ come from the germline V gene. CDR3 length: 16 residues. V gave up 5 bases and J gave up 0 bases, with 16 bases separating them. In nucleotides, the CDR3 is TGTGCCAGCAGCCCCCAAAGGGGCAGCATGAACACTGAAGCTTTCTTT. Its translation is CASSPQRGSMNTEAFF. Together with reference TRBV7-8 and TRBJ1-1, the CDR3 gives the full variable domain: GAGVSQSPRYKVAKRGQDVALRCDPISGHVSLFWYQQALGQGPEFLTYFQNEAQLDKSGLPSDRFFAERPEGSVSTLKIQRTQQEDSAVYLCASSPQRGSMNTEAFFGQGTRLTVV.

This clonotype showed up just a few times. The CDR3 reads CATRLAGSETQYF. CDR3 DNA: TGTGCCACTCGACTAGCGGGATCAGAGACCCAGTACTTC. This chain joins TRBV10-3 and TRBJ2-5, with 11 bases identical to TRBD2. This CDR3 is 13 amino acids long. V gave up 10 bases and J gave up 4 bases; unmatched junction bases: 5. Germline-derived CDR1 and CDR2 are ENHRY and SYGVKD.

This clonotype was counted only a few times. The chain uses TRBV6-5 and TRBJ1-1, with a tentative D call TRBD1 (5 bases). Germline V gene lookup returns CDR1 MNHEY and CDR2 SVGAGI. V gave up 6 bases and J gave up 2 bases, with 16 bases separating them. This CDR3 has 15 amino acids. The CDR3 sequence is CASRPLQGSNTEAFF. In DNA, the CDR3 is TGTGCCAGCAGGCCTCTCCAGGGTAGCAACACTGAAGCTTTCTTT.

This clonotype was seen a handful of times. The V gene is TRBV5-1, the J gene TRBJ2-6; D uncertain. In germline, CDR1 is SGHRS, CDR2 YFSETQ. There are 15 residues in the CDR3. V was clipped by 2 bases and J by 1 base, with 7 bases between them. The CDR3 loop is CASSFYLSGANVLTF. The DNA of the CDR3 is TGCGCCAGCAGCTTTTACCTGTCTGGGGCCAACGTCCTGACTTTC.

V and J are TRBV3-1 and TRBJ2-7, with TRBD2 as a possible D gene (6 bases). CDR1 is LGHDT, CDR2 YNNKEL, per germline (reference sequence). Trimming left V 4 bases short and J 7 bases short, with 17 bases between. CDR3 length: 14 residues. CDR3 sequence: CASSRGTGVGEQYF. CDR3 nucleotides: TGTGCCAGCAGCCGGGGTACGGGAGTAGGAGAGCAGTACTTC.

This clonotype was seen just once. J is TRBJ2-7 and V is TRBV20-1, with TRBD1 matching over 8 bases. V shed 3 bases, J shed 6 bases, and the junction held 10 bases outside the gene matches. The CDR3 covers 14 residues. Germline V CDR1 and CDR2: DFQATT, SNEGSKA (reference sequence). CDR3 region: CSASRTGYRREQYF. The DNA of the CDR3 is TGCAGTGCTAGCCGGACAGGGTATCGACGCGAGCAGTACTTC.

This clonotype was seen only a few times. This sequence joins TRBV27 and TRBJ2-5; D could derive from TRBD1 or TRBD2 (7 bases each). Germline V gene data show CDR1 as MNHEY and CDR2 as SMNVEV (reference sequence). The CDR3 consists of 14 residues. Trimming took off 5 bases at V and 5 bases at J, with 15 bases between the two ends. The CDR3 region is CASSPRGGRETQYF. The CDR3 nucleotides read TGTGCCAGCAGTCCCAGGGGGGGTAGGGAGACCCAGTACTTC.

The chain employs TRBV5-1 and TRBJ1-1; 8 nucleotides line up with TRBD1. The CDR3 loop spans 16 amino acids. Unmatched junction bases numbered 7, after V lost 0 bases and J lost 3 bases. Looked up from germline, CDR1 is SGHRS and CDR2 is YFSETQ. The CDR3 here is CASSLGAGQGDTEAFF. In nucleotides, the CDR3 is TGCGCCAGCAGCTTGGGGGCCGGACAGGGCGACACTGAAGCTTTCTTT. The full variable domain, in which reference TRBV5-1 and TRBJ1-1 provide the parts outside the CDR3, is KAGVTQTPRYLIKTRGQQVTLSCSPISGHRSVSWYQQTPGQGLQFLFEYFSETQRNKGNFPGRFSGRQFSNSRSEMNVSTLELGDSALYLCASSLGAGQGDTEAFFGQGTRLTVV.

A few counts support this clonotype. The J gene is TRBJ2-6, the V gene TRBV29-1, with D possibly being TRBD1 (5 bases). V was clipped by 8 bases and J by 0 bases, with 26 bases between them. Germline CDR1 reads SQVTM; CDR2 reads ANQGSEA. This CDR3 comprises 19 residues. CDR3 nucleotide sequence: TGCAGCCCTCCTCAACCAACAGGTTACGAAGGCTCTGGGGCCAACGTCCTGACTTTC. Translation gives CSPPQPTGYEGSGANVLTF. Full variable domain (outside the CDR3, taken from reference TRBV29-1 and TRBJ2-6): SAVISQKPSRDICQRGTSLTIQCQVDSQVTMMFWYRQQPGQSLTLIATANQGSEATYESGFVIDKFPISRPNLTFSTLTVSNMSPEDSSIYLCSPPQPTGYEGSGANVLTFGAGSRLTVL.

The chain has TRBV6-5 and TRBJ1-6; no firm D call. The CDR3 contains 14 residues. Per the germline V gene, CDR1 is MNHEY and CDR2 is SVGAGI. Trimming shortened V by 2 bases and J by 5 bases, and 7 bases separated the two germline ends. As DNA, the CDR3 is TGTGCCAGCAGTTACGGGATGGATAATTCACCCCTCCACTTT. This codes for CASSYGMDNSPLHF.

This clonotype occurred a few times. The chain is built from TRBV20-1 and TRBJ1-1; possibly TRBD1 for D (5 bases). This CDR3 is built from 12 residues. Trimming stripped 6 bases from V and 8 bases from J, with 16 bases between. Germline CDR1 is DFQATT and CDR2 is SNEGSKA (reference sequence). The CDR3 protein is CSADKPGQEAFF. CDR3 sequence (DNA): TGCAGTGCGGACAAGCCCGGGCAGGAAGCTTTCTTT.

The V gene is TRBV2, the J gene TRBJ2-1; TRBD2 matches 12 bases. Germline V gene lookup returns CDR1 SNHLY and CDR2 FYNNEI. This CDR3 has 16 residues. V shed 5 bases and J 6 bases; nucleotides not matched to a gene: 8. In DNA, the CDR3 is TGTGCCAGCAGTCCTGAACGACTAGCGGGAGCCAATGAGCAGTTCTTC. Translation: CASSPERLAGANEQFF. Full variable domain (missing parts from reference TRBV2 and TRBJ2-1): EPEVTQTPSHQVTQMGQEVILRCVPISNHLYFYWYRQILGQKVEFLVSFYNNEISEKSEIFDDQFSVERPDGSNFTLKIRSTKLEDSAMYFCASSPERLAGANEQFFGPGTRLTVL.

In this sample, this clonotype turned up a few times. The CDR3 DNA reads as TGCGCCAGCAGCACGGGACTAGCGGGAGGGCCTCACTCCTACGAGCAGTACTTC. Translating it yields CASSTGLAGGPHSYEQYF. The rearrangement links TRBV5-1 to TRBJ2-7; 16 positions agree with TRBD2. The CDR3 sequence is 18 residues long. V lost 4 bases and J lost 0; bases outside the gene matches: 7. CDR1 is SGHRS and CDR2 is YFSETQ in the germline V gene.